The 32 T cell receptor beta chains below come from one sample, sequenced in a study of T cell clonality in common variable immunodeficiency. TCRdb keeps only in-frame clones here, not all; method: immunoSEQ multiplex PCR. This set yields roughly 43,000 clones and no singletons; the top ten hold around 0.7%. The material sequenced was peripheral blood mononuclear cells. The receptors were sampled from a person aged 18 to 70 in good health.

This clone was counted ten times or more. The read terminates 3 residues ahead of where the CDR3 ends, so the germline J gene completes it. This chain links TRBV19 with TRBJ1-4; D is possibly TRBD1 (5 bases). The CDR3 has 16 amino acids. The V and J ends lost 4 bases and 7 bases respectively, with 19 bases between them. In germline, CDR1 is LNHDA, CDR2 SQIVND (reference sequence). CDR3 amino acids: CASSTPRGGVSEKLFF. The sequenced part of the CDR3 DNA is TGTGCCAGTAGTACCCCCCGAGGAGGGGTGAGTGAAAAA.

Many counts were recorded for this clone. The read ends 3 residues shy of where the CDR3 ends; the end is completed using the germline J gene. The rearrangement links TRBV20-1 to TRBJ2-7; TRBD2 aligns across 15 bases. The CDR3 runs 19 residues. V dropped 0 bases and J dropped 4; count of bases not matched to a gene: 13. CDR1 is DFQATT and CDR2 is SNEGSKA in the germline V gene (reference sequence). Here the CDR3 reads CSARDNSGGLAGGNYEQYF. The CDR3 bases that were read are TGCAGTGCTAGAGATAATTCGGGGGGACTAGCGGGAGGAAATTACGAG.

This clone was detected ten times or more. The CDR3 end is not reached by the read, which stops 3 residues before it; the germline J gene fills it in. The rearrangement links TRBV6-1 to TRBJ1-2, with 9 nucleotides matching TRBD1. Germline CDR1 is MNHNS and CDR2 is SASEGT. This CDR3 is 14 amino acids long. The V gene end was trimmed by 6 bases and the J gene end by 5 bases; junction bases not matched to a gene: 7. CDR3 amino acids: CASRETGGGYGYTF. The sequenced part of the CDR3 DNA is TGTGCCAGCAGAGAAACAGGGGGCGGTTATGGC.

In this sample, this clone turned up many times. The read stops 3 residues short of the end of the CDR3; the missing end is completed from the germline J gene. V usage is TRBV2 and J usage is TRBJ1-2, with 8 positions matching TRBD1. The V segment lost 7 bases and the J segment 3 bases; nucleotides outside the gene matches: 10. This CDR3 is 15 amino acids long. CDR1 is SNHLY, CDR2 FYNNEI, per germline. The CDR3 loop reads CASITGQGQDYGYTF. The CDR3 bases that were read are TGTGCCAGCATAACCGGACAGGGCCAGGACTATGGC.

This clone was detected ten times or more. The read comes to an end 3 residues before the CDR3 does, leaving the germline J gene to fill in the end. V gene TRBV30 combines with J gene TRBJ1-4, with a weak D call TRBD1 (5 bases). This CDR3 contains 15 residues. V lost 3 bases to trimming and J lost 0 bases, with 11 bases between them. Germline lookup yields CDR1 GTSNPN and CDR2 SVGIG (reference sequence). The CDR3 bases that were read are TGTGCCTGGAGGAGAGAACAGGCAACTAATGAAAAA. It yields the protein CAWRREQATNEK. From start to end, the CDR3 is CAWRREQATNEKLFF. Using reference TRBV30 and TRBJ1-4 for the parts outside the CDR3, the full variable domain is SQTIHQWPATLVQPVGSPLSLECTVEGTSNPNLYWYRQAAGRGLQLLFYSVGIGQISSEVPQNLSASRPQDRQFILSSKKLLLSDSGFYLCAWRREQATNEKLFFGSGTQLSVL.

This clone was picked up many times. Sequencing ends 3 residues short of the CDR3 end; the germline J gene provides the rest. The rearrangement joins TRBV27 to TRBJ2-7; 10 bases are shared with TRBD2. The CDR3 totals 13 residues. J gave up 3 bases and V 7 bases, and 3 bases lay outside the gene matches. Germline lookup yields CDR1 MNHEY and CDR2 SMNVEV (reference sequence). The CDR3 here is CASIGLADYEQYF. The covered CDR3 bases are TGTGCCAGCATCGGACTAGCGGACTACGAG.

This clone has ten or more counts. The CDR3 DNA, read in part, is TGCAGTGCTAGAGCTTCTTCCGGGGCCAACGTC. Translating it yields CSARASSGANV. The CDR3 as a whole reads CSARASSGANVLTF. The chain is built from TRBV20-1 and TRBJ2-6; D unresolved. From the germline J gene comes the end of the CDR3, since the read stops 3 residues before it. The CDR3 runs to 14 residues. Germline lookup yields CDR1 DFQATT and CDR2 SNEGSKA (reference sequence). Trimming stripped 1 base from V and 4 bases from J, with 8 bases between.

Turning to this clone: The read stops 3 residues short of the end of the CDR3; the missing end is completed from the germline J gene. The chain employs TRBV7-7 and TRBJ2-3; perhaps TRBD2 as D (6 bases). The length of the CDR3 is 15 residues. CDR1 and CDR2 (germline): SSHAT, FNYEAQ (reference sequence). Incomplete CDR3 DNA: TGTGCCAGCAGCTTATCGGCGGACGGGACGGGGGCG. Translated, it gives CASSLSADGTGA. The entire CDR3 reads CASSLSADGTGAQYF.

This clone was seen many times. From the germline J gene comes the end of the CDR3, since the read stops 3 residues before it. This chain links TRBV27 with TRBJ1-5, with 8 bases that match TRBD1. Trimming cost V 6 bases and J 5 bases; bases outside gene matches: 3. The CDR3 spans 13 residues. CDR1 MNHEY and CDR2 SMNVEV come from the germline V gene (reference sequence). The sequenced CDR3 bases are TGTGCCAGCAGGGACAGGGAGGATCAGCCC. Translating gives CASRDREDQP. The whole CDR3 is CASRDREDQPQHF.

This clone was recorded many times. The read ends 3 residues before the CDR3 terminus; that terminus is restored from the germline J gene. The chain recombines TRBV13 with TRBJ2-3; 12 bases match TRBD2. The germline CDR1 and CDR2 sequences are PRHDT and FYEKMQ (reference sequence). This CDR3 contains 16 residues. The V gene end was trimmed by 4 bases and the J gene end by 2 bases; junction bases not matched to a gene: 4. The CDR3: CASSSRLAGATDTQYF. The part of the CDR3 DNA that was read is TGTGCCAGCAGCTCGCGACTAGCGGGAGCCACAGATACG.

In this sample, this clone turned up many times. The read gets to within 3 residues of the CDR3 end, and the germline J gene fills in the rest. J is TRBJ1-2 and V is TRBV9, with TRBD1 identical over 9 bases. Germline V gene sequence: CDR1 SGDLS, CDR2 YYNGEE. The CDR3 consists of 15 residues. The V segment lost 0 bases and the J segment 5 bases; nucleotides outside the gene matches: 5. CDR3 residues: CASSVASGTGYGYTF. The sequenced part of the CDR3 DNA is TGTGCCAGCAGCGTAGCTTCTGGGACAGGGTATGGC.

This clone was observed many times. The CDR3 spells CASSLGGGAAFF. The CDR3 DNA, read in part, is TGTGCCAGCAGCTTAGGTGGAGGGGCG. This sequence joins TRBV7-2 and TRBJ1-1; a possible D gene is TRBD1 (5 bases). The CDR3 goes on 3 residues after the read ends, and that part is filled in from the germline J gene. Germline-derived CDR1 and CDR2 are SGHTA and FQGNSA. This CDR3 contains 12 residues.

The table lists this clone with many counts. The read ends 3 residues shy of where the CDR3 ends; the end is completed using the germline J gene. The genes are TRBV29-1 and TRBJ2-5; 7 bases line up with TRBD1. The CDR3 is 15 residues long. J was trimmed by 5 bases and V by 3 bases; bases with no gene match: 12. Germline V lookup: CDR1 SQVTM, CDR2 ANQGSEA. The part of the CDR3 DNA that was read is TGCAGCGTTGAGGTCGTGAACAGGGGTTGGGAGACC. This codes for CSVEVVNRGWET. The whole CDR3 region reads CSVEVVNRGWETQYF.

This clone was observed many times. The CDR3 protein is CASSPLERTNTGELFF. Incomplete CDR3 DNA: TGTGCCAGCAGCCCCCTGGAGCGAACGAACACCGGGGAG. V is TRBV7-3 and J is TRBJ2-2; D unclear. The CDR3 end is not reached by the read, which stops 3 residues before it; the germline J gene fills it in. Germline lookup yields CDR1 SGHTA and CDR2 FQGTGA. The CDR3 has 16 amino acids. Between the trimmed V and J ends, which lost 5 bases and 0 bases, there was a span of 13 bases.

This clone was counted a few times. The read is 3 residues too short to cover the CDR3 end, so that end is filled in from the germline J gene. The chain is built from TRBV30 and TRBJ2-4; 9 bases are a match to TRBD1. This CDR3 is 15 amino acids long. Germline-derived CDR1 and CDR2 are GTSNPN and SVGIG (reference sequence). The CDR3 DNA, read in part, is TGTGCCTGGACCCCACGGACAGGGGAAGCCTATGGT. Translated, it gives CAWTPRTGEAYG. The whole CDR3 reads CAWTPRTGEAYGQYF.

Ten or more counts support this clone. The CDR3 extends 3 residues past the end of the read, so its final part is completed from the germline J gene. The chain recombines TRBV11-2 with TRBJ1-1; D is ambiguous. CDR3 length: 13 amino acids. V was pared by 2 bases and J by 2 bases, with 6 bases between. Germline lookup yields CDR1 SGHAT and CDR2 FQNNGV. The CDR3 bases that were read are TGTGCCAGCAGCTTATACAGAAACACTGAA. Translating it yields CASSLYRNTE. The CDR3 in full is CASSLYRNTEAFF.

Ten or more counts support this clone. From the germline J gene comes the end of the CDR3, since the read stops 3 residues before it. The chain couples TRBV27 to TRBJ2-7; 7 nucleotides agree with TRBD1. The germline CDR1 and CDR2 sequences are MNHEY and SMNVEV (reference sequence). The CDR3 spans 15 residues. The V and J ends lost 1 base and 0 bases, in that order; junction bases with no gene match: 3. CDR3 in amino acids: CASSLLGGGSYEQYF. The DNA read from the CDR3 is TGTGCCAGCAGTTTATTAGGGGGCGGCTCCTACGAG.

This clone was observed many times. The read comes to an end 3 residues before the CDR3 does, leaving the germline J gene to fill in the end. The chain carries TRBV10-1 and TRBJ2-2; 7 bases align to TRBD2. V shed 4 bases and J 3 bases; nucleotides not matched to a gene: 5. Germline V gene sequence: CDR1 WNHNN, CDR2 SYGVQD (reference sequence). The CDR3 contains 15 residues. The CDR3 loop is CASSGGGADTGELFF. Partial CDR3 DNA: TGCGCCAGCAGTGGGGGGGGAGCGGACACCGGGGAG.

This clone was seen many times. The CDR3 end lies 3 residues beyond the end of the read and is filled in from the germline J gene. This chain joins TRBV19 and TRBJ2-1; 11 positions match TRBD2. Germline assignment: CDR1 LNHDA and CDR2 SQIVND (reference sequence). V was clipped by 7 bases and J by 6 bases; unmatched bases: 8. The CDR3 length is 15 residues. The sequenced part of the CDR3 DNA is TGTGCCAGTACTCTACTAGCGGGAGTTCTCAATGAG. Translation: CASTLLAGVLNE. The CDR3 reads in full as CASTLLAGVLNEQFF.

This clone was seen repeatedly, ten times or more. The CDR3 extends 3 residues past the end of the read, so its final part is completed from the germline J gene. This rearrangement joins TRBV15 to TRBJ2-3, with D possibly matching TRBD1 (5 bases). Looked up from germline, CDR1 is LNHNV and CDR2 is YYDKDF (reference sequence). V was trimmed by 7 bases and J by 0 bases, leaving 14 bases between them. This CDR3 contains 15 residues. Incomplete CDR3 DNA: TGTGCCACCACATCGACAGACTCTAGCACAGATACG. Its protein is CATTSTDSSTDT. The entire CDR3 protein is CATTSTDSSTDTQYF.

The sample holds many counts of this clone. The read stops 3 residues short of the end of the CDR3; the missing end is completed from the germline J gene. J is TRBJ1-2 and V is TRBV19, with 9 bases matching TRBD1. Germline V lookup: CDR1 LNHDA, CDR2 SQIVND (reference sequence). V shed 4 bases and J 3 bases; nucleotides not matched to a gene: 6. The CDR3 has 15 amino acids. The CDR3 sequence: CASSTWTGADYGYTF. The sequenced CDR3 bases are TGTGCCAGTAGTACATGGACAGGGGCGGACTATGGC.

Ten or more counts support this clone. The CDR3 spells CASSPETSYNEQFF. CDR3 DNA (partial): TGTGCCAGCTCACCCGAGACTAGCTACAATGAG. This rearrangement joins TRBV18 to TRBJ2-1, with a tentative D call TRBD2 (6 bases). The CDR3 is cut off 3 residues early in the read; its end comes from the germline J gene. Trimming took off 3 bases at V and 3 bases at J, with 9 bases between the two ends. Germline-derived CDR1 and CDR2 are KGHSH and LQKENI. The CDR3 length is 14 residues.

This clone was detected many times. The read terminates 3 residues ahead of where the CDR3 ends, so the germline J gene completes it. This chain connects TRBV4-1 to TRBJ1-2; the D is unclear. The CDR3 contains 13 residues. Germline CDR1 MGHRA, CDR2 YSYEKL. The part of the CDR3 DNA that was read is TGCGCCAGCAGCCAAGGGTTGCAGGCACTC. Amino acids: CASSQGLQAL. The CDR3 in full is CASSQGLQALYTF.

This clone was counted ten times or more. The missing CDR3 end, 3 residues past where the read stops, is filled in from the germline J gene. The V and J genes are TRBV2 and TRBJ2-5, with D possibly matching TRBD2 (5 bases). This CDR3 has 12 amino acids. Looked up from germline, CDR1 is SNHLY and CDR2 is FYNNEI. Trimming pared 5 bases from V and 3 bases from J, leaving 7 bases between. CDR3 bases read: TGTGCCAGCAGTCGGGGAGAAGAGACC. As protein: CASSRGEET. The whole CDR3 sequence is CASSRGEETQYF.

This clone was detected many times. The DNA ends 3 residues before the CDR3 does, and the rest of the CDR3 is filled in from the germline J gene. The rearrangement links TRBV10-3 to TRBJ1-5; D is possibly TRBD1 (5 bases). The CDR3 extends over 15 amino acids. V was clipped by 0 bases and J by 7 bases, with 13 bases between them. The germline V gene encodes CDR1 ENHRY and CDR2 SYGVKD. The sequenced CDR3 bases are TGTGCCATCAGTGAGTCCCAGGGTCAACAGCAGCCC. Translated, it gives CAISESQGQQQP. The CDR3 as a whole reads CAISESQGQQQPQHF.

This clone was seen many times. The CDR3 sequence is CASSQSSENTEAFF. Incomplete CDR3 DNA: TGCGCCAGCAGCCAATCATCAGAGAACACTGAA. The chain joins TRBV5-1 to TRBJ1-1; D gene ambiguous. The read ends 3 residues early relative to the CDR3; the germline J gene fills the gap. V was pared by 4 bases and J by 1 base, with 11 bases between. CDR3 length equals 14 residues. Germline-derived CDR1 and CDR2 are SGHRS and YFSETQ.

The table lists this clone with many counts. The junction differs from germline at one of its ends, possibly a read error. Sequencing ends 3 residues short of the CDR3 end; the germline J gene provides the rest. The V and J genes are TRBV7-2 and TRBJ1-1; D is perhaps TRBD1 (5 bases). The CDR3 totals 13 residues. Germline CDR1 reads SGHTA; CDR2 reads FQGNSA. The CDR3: CASGFEGHTEAFF. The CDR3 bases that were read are TGTGCCAGCGGCTTTGAGGGGCACACTGAA. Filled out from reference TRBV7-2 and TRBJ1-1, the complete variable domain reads GAGVSQSPSNKVTEKGKDVELRCDPISGHTALYWYRQSLGQGLEFLIYFQGNSAPDKSGLPSDRFSAERTGGSVSTLTIQRTQQEDSAVYLCASGFEGHTEAFFGQGTRLTVV.

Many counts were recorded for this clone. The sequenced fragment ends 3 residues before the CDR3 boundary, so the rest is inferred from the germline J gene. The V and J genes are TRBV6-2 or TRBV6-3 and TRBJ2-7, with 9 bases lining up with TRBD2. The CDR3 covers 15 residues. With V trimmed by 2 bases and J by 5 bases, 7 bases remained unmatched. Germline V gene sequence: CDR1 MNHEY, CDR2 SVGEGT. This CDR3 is CASSYSISGGDEQYF. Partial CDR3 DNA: TGTGCCAGCAGTTACAGTATTAGCGGGGGAGACGAG.

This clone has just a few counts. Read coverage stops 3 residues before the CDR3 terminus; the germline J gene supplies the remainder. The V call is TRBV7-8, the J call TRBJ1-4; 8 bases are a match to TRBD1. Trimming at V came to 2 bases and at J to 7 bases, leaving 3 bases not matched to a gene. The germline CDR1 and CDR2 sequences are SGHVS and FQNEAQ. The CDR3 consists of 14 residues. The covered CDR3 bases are TGTGCCAGCAGCTTAAGGACAGGGATTGAAAAA. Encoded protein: CASSLRTGIEK. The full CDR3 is CASSLRTGIEKLFF.

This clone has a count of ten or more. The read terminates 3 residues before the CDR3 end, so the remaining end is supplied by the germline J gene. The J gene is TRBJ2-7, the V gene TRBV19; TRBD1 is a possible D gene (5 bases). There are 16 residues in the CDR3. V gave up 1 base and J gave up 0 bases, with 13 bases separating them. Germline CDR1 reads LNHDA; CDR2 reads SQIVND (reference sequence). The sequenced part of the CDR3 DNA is TGTGCCAGTAGTATAGGGACAAGTAATATCTCCTACGAG. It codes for CASSIGTSNISYE. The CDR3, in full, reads CASSIGTSNISYEQYF. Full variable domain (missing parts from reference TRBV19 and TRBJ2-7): DGGITQSPKYLFRKEGQNVTLSCEQNLNHDAMYWYRQDPGQGLRLIYYSQIVNDFQKGDIAEGYSVSREKKESFPLTVTSAQKNPTAFYLCASSIGTSNISYEQYFGPGTRLTVT.

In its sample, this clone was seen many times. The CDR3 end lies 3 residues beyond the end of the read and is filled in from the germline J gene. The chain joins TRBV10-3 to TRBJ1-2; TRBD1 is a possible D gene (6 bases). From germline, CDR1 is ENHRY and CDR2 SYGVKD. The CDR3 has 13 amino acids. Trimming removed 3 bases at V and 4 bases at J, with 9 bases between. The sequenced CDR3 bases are TGTGCCATCAGTGACAGGGACACCTATGGC. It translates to CAISDRDTYG. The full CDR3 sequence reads CAISDRDTYGYTF.

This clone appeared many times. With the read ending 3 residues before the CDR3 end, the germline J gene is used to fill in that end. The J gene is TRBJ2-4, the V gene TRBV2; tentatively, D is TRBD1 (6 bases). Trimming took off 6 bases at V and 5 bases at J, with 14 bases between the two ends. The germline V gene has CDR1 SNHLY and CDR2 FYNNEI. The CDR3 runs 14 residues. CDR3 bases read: TGTGCCAGCAGGCCAACAGGGCCGGAAAACATT. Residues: CASRPTGPENI. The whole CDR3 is CASRPTGPENIQYF. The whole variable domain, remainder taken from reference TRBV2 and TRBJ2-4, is EPEVTQTPSHQVTQMGQEVILRCVPISNHLYFYWYRQILGQKVEFLVSFYNNEISEKSEIFDDQFSVERPDGSNFTLKIRSTKLEDSAMYFCASRPTGPENIQYFGAGTRLSVL.